This T cell receptor (beta chain) was recorded in a study of T cells in localized non-small cell lung cancer. Assay: immunoSEQ multiplex PCR; the TCRdb copy retains only in-frame clones and omits some. The sample consists of about 52,000 clones, approximately 86% of them appearing once. CDR3 length: 15 amino acids. CDR1 SGDLS and CDR2 YYNGEE come from the germline V gene. Deletions cut 8 bases from V and 2 bases from J, with 17 bases between. Study results and caveats: Researchers found a median approximately 55 of the top 100 tumor clones in adjacent lung. Of the tissues analyzed, uninvolved adjacent lung showed maximal T cell clonality, greater than tumor. Heterogeneity is still possible, as just one tumor region was sequenced.

In the case of this clone: The antigen is not known.

This material consisted of PBMCs, taken before any cancer treatment. The chain combines TRBV9 with TRBJ2-1; a weak D match, TRBD1 (5 bases). The TCR was taken from a female donor with stage II lung adenocarcinoma. The CDR3 coding sequence is TGTGCCAGTGGAGACATAGGGGCCGCCTACAATGAGCAGTTCTTC. This sequence encodes CASGDIGAAYNEQFF. Based on the CDR3 plus reference TRBV9 and TRBJ2-1, the full variable domain is DSGVTQTPKHLITATGQRVTLRCSPRSGDLSVYWYQQSLDQGLQFLIQYYNGEERAKGNILERFSAQQFPDLHSELNLSSLELGDSALYFCASGDIGAAYNEQFFGPGTRLTVL.